Following are 25 T cell receptor beta chains from one sample sequenced in a study of shared clonotypes between healthy human individuals. Libraries were prepared by immunoSEQ multiplex PCR; TCRdb keeps only in-frame clonotypes and omits some of them. The table includes about 470,000 clones, around 79% detected once. Sample: PBMCs. The source is a woman in her thirties or forties in good health. Some clones in this sample may be carry-over from other donors' samples.

V usage is TRBV7-8 and J usage is TRBJ2-7; 8 bases are shared with TRBD2. The CDR3 runs 14 residues. V dropped 5 bases and J dropped 3; count of bases not matched to a gene: 6. Germline V gene sequence: CDR1 SGHVS, CDR2 FQNEAQ. This CDR3 reads CASSTQRESYEQYF. CDR3 DNA sequence: TGTGCCAGCAGCACCCAGCGGGAGAGCTACGAGCAGTACTTC.

The chain combines TRBV18 with TRBJ2-5; D call uncertain. The V end was cut by 2 bases, the J end by 2 bases, with 12 bases between. Germline V gene lookup returns CDR1 KGHSH and CDR2 LQKENI. CDR3 length equals 15 residues. The DNA for the CDR3 is TGTGCCAGCTCACCAAACAGACCACCACAAGAGACCCAGTACTTC. Protein sequence: CASSPNRPPQETQYF.

The count of this clone is one. With a far larger clone one base away, a read error is the likely cause. This chain joins TRBV28 and TRBJ2-6; D gene ambiguous. The CDR3 totals 13 residues. In germline, CDR1 is MDHEN, CDR2 SYDVKM. The V end lost 8 bases, the J end lost 0 bases, and 5 bases lay between the germline ends. The CDR3 nucleotides are TGTGCCAGCGACACCTCTGGGGCCAACGTCCTGACTTTC. This gives the protein CASDTSGANVLTF.

The chain couples TRBV9 to TRBJ2-1; tentatively, D is TRBD2 (6 bases). CDR3 size: 15 residues. The V gene lost 3 bases and the J gene lost 0 bases, with 10 bases spanning the gap. CDR1 SGDLS and CDR2 YYNGEE come from the germline V gene. The CDR3 sequence: CASSGRDRSYNEQFF. Written as DNA, the CDR3 is TGTGCCAGCAGCGGGCGGGATCGCTCCTACAATGAGCAGTTCTTC.

CDR3 protein: CASTYSGRGGELFF. For the CDR3, the DNA is TGTGCCAGTACCTATAGCGGGAGGGGCGGGGAGCTGTTTTTT. The chain uses TRBV19 and TRBJ2-2; 11 nucleotides agree with TRBD2. Germline assignment: CDR1 LNHDA and CDR2 SQIVND (reference sequence). The CDR3 contains 14 residues. With V trimmed by 7 bases and J by 7 bases, 5 bases remained unmatched.

The rearrangement joins TRBV7-3 to TRBJ2-1; 13 bases map to TRBD2. Germline trimming cut 3 bases from V and 1 base from J; bases unmatched to any gene: 3. Germline CDR1 is SGHTA and CDR2 is FQGTGA. This CDR3 is 17 amino acids long. CDR3 in amino acids: CASSLGLAGTSYNEQFF. CDR3 nucleotides: TGTGCCAGCAGCTTGGGACTAGCGGGGACATCCTACAATGAGCAGTTCTTC.

The chain carries TRBV11-2 and TRBJ2-1; D may be TRBD1 (6 bases). From germline, CDR1 is SGHAT and CDR2 FQNNGV. The CDR3 totals 16 residues. Trimming pared 7 bases from V and 2 bases from J, leaving 18 bases between. The CDR3 bases are TGTGCCAGCACCTCCATCACAGGGTTGGCCTACAATGAGCAGTTCTTC. Residues: CASTSITGLAYNEQFF. Full variable domain (remainder filled in from reference TRBV11-2 and TRBJ2-1): EAGVAQSPRYKIIEKRQSVAFWCNPISGHATLYWYQQILGQGPKLLIQFQNNGVVDDSQLPKDRFSAERLKGVDSTLKIQPAKLEDSAVYLCASTSITGLAYNEQFFGPGTRLTVL.

By sample fraction, this clone is medium-sized. The same CDR3 arises from other DNA sequences in this sample as well. J is TRBJ1-3 and V is TRBV7-2; TRBD1 matches 10 bases. Germline values: CDR1 SGHTA, CDR2 FQGNSA. CDR3 length equals 17 residues. Trimming at V came to 5 bases and at J to 0 bases, leaving 7 bases not matched to a gene. The CDR3 reads CASSARQGALSGNTIYF. In nucleotides, the CDR3 is TGTGCCAGCAGCGCCCGACAGGGGGCTCTCTCTGGAAACACCATATATTTT.

The chain uses TRBV10-1 and TRBJ2-1, with a weak D call TRBD2 (7 bases). Per the germline V gene, CDR1 is WNHNN and CDR2 is SYGVQD (reference sequence). Trimming shortened V by 0 bases and J by 6 bases, and 12 bases separated the two germline ends. The CDR3 has 15 amino acids. In DNA form, the CDR3 reads TGCGCCAGCAGTGAGTCGGGGGGGCCTTTCAATGAGCAGTTCTTC. It encodes CASSESGGPFNEQFF.

For the CDR3, the DNA is TGCGCCAGCAGCCAAGCCTTAACCGGGAGCCAGTACGAGCAGTACTTC. This gives the protein CASSQALTGSQYEQYF. The rearrangement uses TRBV4-1 and TRBJ2-7; D perhaps matches TRBD2 (6 bases). Germline V gene lookup returns CDR1 MGHRA and CDR2 YSYEKL. This CDR3 has 16 residues. Trimming pared 1 base from V and 4 bases from J, leaving 17 bases between.

This chain connects TRBV6-4 to TRBJ2-6, with D unclear. The CDR3 contains 18 residues. The germline gives CDR1 MRHNA, CDR2 SNTAGT. The ends were cut back, 0 bases at V and 0 bases at J, with 12 bases in the middle. The CDR3 loop is CASSDSKETNSGANVLTF. The CDR3 DNA is TGTGCCAGCAGTGACTCGAAAGAAACCAACTCTGGGGCCAACGTCCTGACTTTC.

The gene calls are TRBV6-1 and TRBJ2-3; possibly TRBD2 for D (6 bases). The CDR3 covers 15 residues. Looked up from germline, CDR1 is MNHNS and CDR2 is SASEGT. Trimming shortened V by 8 bases and J by 1 base, and 16 bases separated the two germline ends. CDR3 nucleotides: TGTGCCAGCCCCAGCCGGCGCGGGGGCACAGATACGCAGTATTTT. Amino acids: CASPSRRGGTDTQYF.

The chain carries TRBV4-2 and TRBJ2-2; 10 bases fit TRBD1. Trimming at V came to 4 bases and at J to 5 bases, leaving 7 bases not matched to a gene. The CDR3 is made up of 16 amino acids. Germline V gene lookup returns CDR1 LGHNA and CDR2 YNFKEQ. The CDR3 bases are TGTGCCAGCAGCCCCCGGGACAGGGGTCCGACCGGGGAGCTGTTTTTT. The encoded protein is CASSPRDRGPTGELFF.

The CDR3 DNA sequence: TGTGCCAGCAGTTTAGGCGGACCGCGAAATCAGCCCCAGCATTTT. Translated: CASSLGGPRNQPQHF. J is TRBJ1-5 and V is TRBV28; D remains ambiguous. CDR1 is MDHEN, CDR2 SYDVKM, per germline. This CDR3 comprises 15 residues. With 2 bases removed from V and 4 bases from J, the gap between germline ends came to 12 bases.

CDR3 sequence reads: CASSPPWLTAYEQYF. As DNA, the CDR3 is TGTGCCAGCAGTCCCCCCTGGCTAACAGCCTACGAGCAGTACTTC. This chain uses TRBV6-1 with TRBJ2-7; D gene ambiguous. This CDR3 has 15 residues. Deletions cut 5 bases from V and 2 bases from J, with 16 bases between. CDR1 and CDR2 from the germline V gene are MNHNS and SASEGT.

This chain links TRBV29-1 with TRBJ2-1; 14 bases agree with TRBD2. Germline CDR1 reads SQVTM; CDR2 reads ANQGSEA. The CDR3 spans 15 residues. Unmatched junction bases numbered 6, after V lost 5 bases and J lost 6 bases. CDR3 nucleotide sequence: TGCAGCGTTATTCCGGGACTAGCGGGAGCCAATGAGCAGTTCTTC. Translation: CSVIPGLAGANEQFF.

The chain links TRBV19 to TRBJ2-3, with D unresolved. This CDR3 spans 15 amino acids. Trimming left V 7 bases short and J 3 bases short, with 17 bases between. Per germline, CDR1 LNHDA and CDR2 SQIVND (reference sequence). The DNA for the CDR3 is TGTGCCAGTACCAACTCTGGCGGTGTAACAGATACGCAGTATTTT. It encodes CASTNSGGVTDTQYF.

The chain has TRBV5-6 and TRBJ1-2, with D unclear. The CDR3 has 14 residues. Looked up from germline, CDR1 is SGHDT and CDR2 is YYEEEE. Deletions cut 0 bases from V and 8 bases from J, with 14 bases between. In DNA form, the CDR3 reads TGTGCCAGCAGCTTGGCGGGAGGACTAACCGGCTACACCTTC. Translating gives CASSLAGGLTGYTF.

The genes are TRBV28 and TRBJ2-3; TRBD2 agrees at 8 bases. J lost 0 bases, V lost 2 bases, and 7 bases had no gene match. The CDR3 is made up of 17 amino acids. Looked up from germline, CDR1 is MDHEN and CDR2 is SYDVKM. CDR3 amino acids: CASSLGGSSGSTDTQYF. CDR3 sequence (DNA): TGTGCCAGCAGTTTAGGAGGGTCTAGCGGGAGCACAGATACGCAGTATTTT.

This clone was found a few times. The CDR3 DNA is TGCGCCAGCAGCCAAGAGGACAACTGGGCCCAGCATTTT. Protein sequence: CASSQEDNWAQHF. The J gene is TRBJ1-5, the V gene TRBV4-1, with D possibly matching TRBD1 (5 bases). The V and J ends lost 0 bases and 11 bases respectively, with 11 bases between them. CDR1 and CDR2 from the germline V gene are MGHRA and YSYEKL. The CDR3 extends over 13 amino acids.

The V gene is TRBV25-1, the J gene TRBJ2-7; TRBD1 agrees at 11 bases. V gave up 5 bases and J gave up 4 bases; unmatched junction bases: 4. The germline CDR1 and CDR2 sequences are MGHDK and SYGVNS. This CDR3 contains 14 residues. The CDR3: CASSLGTGGYEQYF. In DNA form, the CDR3 reads TGTGCCAGCAGTCTCGGGACAGGGGGTTACGAGCAGTACTTC.

The rearrangement links TRBV30 to TRBJ1-3, with 11 bases fitting TRBD1. CDR3 length equals 16 residues. Germline V gene data show CDR1 as GTSNPN and CDR2 as SVGIG (reference sequence). V lost 3 bases, J lost 1 base, and 5 bases stayed unmatched. CDR3 nucleotides: TGTGCCTGGAGCGAAGGGACAGGGGGTTCTGGAAACACCATATATTTT. It specifies CAWSEGTGGSGNTIYF.

The V and J genes are TRBV6-6 and TRBJ1-5; TRBD1 aligns across 11 bases. The CDR3 consists of 14 residues. Germline V CDR1 and CDR2: MNHNY, SVGAGI (reference sequence). J lost 7 bases, V lost 6 bases, and 5 bases had no gene match. The CDR3 sequence: CASSTDRGRQPQHF. CDR3 sequence (DNA): TGTGCCAGCAGCACGGACAGGGGGCGGCAGCCCCAGCATTTT.

For the CDR3, the DNA is TGTGCCAGCAGCTTAGCGGGGACAGGGAAACCCACTGGGGCCAACGTCCTGACTTTC. Translated: CASSLAGTGKPTGANVLTF. The chain is built from TRBV7-9 and TRBJ2-6; 9 bases map to TRBD1. The CDR3 runs 19 residues. From germline, CDR1 is SEHNR and CDR2 FQNEAQ (reference sequence). Trimming at V came to 0 bases and at J to 2 bases, leaving 8 bases not matched to a gene.

J is TRBJ2-7 and V is TRBV6-6; tentative D call: TRBD1 (6 bases). Germline CDR1 reads MNHNY; CDR2 reads SVGAGI (reference sequence). Deletions cut 7 bases from V and 3 bases from J, with 16 bases between. The CDR3 has 14 residues. CDR3 amino acids: CASKAGTINYEQYF. CDR3 sequence (DNA): TGTGCCAGCAAGGCCGGGACAATAAACTACGAGCAGTACTTC.